This T cell receptor beta chain is from a study of blood T cell repertoires in COVID-19. Study summary: Collection of acute and convalescent COVID-19 samples took place in the United States, Italy and Spain. The cDNA or gDNA used as material had been derived from T cells, B-cell-depleted T cells, or PBMCs.

In the original analysis: From reference gene primer amplification, estimates of nucleated cell counts were derived. Using immunoSEQ multiplex PCR, the repertoire was profiled, and TCRdb retains in-frame clones only, with some absent. D and trimming come from the DNA, and the V and J calls and clone size come from that table. The profile shows about 180,000 clones, 85% to 90% of them singletons. Patients at the Seattle site were enrolled during active infection and followed longitudinally. The sequenced material came from peripheral blood. This TCR was sampled from an older person with COVID-19, enrolled during active disease.

CDR3 residues: CASTWGEDGYTF. In DNA form, the CDR3 reads TGTGCCAGCACATGGGGGGAGGATGGCTACACCTTC. V and J are TRBV28 and TRBJ1-2; tentative D call: TRBD1 (5 bases). Germline CDR1 MDHEN, CDR2 SYDVKM. V lost 7 bases and J 6 bases, leaving 12 bases between the germline ends. The CDR3 is 12 amino acids.